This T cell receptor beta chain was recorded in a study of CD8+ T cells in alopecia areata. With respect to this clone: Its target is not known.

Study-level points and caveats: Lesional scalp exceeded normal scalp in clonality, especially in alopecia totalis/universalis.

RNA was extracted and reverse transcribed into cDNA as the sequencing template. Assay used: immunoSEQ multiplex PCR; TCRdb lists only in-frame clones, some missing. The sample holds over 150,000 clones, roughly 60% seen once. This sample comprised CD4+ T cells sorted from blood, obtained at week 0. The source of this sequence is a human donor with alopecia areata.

This chain's CDR3 is CAWSTGTGFLRRGYTF. The CDR3 coding sequence is TGTGCCTGGAGTACCGGGACAGGGTTCTTACGTCGGGGCTACACCTTC. The chain uses TRBV30 and TRBJ1-2, with 9 bases matching TRBD1. V was clipped by 2 bases and J by 8 bases; unmatched bases: 15. Germline CDR1 is GTSNPN and CDR2 is SVGIG (reference sequence). This CDR3 contains 16 residues.